Below are 13 T cell receptor beta chains sequenced from a single sample in a study of STAT5B mutations in CD4+ large granular lymphocyte leukemia. Some clones are missing from TCRdb's copy, which holds only in-frame ones; the method was immunoSEQ multiplex PCR. There are around 32,000 clones in the sample; approximately 81% occur only once, and approximately 2.5% lies in the top ten. The sequencing input was CD4+ T cells from blood buffy coats. Source of these receptors: a human donor in good health.

V and J are TRBV19 and TRBJ1-5, with TRBD1 matching over 7 bases. The CDR3 length is 17 residues. Germline CDR1 LNHDA, CDR2 SQIVND (reference sequence). Trimming at V came to 5 bases and at J to 6 bases, leaving 16 bases not matched to a gene. The CDR3 DNA is TGTGCCAGTAGTGACGGGACAGAAGGGATCGGGGTTCAGCCCCAGCATTTT. The encoded protein is CASSDGTEGIGVQPQHF.

The J gene is TRBJ1-2, the V gene TRBV10-1, with 10 bases lining up with TRBD1. Germline loops: CDR1 WNHNN, CDR2 SYGVQD (reference sequence). This CDR3 has 13 residues. The V gene end was trimmed by 6 bases and the J gene end by 3 bases; junction bases not matched to a gene: 1. The CDR3 loop reads CASRTGGDYGYTF. For the CDR3, the DNA is TGCGCCAGCAGGACAGGGGGCGACTATGGCTACACCTTC.

This clone was recorded a few times. The chain couples TRBV19 to TRBJ1-6; D may be TRBD1 (6 bases). The germline V gene has CDR1 LNHDA and CDR2 SQIVND (reference sequence). V was pared by 3 bases and J by 9 bases, with 12 bases between. The CDR3 is 14 amino acids. The CDR3 region is CASSISGGLSPLHF. In DNA form, the CDR3 reads TGTGCCAGTAGTATTTCCGGGGGCCTTTCACCCCTCCACTTT.

The chain recombines TRBV11-1 with TRBJ2-1; 13 bases fit TRBD2. Trimming removed 5 bases from V and 7 bases from J; junction bases left unmatched: 8. The germline gives CDR1 SGHAT, CDR2 FQDESV (reference sequence). This CDR3 region has 16 residues. In nucleotides, the CDR3 is TGTGCCAGCAGCCGCGGACTAGCGGGAGCCCAGAATGAGCAGTTCTTC. Amino acid sequence: CASSRGLAGAQNEQFF.

The chain combines TRBV18 with TRBJ2-3, with 14 bases fitting TRBD2. Looked up from germline, CDR1 is KGHSH and CDR2 is LQKENI. The CDR3 length is 16 residues. The trim removed 3 bases at V and 9 bases at J, leaving 8 bases unmatched. DNA for the CDR3: TGTGCCAGCTCACCCGGGACTAGCGGGGGTCCAGCGACGCAGTATTTT. Protein product: CASSPGTSGGPATQYF.

This clone has only a few counts. The chain is built from TRBV6-1 and TRBJ2-3, with D tentatively TRBD1 (5 bases). The CDR3 is 17 amino acids. Per germline, CDR1 MNHNS and CDR2 SASEGT. Trimming left V 2 bases short and J 3 bases short, with 18 bases between. As DNA, the CDR3 is TGTGCCAGCAGTGAAATGGCAGGACGCACAGGAACAGATACGCAGTATTTT. Amino acids: CASSEMAGRTGTDTQYF.

This chain links TRBV11-3 with TRBJ2-7; a possible D gene is TRBD1 (5 bases). This CDR3 comprises 18 residues. The V end lost 6 bases, the J end lost 1 base, and 25 bases lay between the germline ends. Germline V gene data show CDR1 as SGHNT and CDR2 as YENEEA. CDR3 sequence: CASSQGSSSKAGSYEQYF. The CDR3 DNA follows: TGTGCCAGCAGTCAGGGAAGCTCGTCAAAGGCTGGGTCCTACGAGCAGTACTTC.

This clone was seen a handful of times. This chain links TRBV30 with TRBJ1-4; D uncertain. This CDR3 region has 14 residues. Trimming removed 0 bases at V and 2 bases at J, with 7 bases between. Germline V gene sequence: CDR1 GTSNPN, CDR2 SVGIG (reference sequence). The chain's CDR3 is CAWSVGGTNEKLFF. Here the CDR3 DNA reads TGTGCCTGGAGTGTAGGCGGGACTAATGAAAAACTGTTTTTT.

This chain joins TRBV13 and TRBJ2-7; D gene ambiguous. V lost 2 bases and J lost 5, with 7 bases in between. CDR1 is PRHDT and CDR2 is FYEKMQ in the germline V gene (reference sequence). CDR3 length: 12 residues. The CDR3 protein is CASSLLGHEQYF. CDR3 in DNA: TGTGCCAGCAGCTTATTAGGTCACGAGCAGTACTTC.

This chain connects TRBV6-5 to TRBJ1-2, with 8 bases matching TRBD1. Per germline, CDR1 MNHEY and CDR2 SVGAGI. The CDR3 sequence is 14 residues long. With 0 bases clipped from V and 6 bases from J, the junction kept 3 bases outside the gene matches. CDR3 region: CASSYSTGEDGYTF. The CDR3 DNA reads as TGTGCCAGCAGTTACTCGACAGGGGAAGATGGCTACACCTTC.

CDR3 sequence (DNA): TGTGCCAGCAAGCTCGGGACAGCTCTCGGGGAGCTGTTTTTT. Translation: CASKLGTALGELFF. This chain joins TRBV28 and TRBJ2-2, with 7 nucleotides matching TRBD1. With V trimmed by 7 bases and J by 7 bases, 9 bases remained unmatched. CDR1 is MDHEN and CDR2 is SYDVKM in the germline V gene. The CDR3 is 14 amino acids.

The chain is built from TRBV6-1 and TRBJ1-6; 12 bases fit TRBD1. The germline V gene encodes CDR1 MNHNS and CDR2 SASEGT. This CDR3 has 15 residues. V was pared by 0 bases and J by 11 bases, with 2 bases of the junction left unmatched. CDR3 amino acids: CASSEAGQGATPLHF. The CDR3 nucleotides are TGTGCCAGCAGTGAAGCGGGACAGGGGGCGACACCCCTCCACTTT.

This clone was seen a handful of times. The chain is built from TRBV28 and TRBJ1-4; TRBD1 matches at 7 bases. The CDR3 runs 15 residues. From germline, CDR1 is MDHEN and CDR2 SYDVKM. Trimming removed 4 bases from V and 7 bases from J; junction bases left unmatched: 9. The DNA for the CDR3 is TGTGCCAGCAGTTCCCCGACAGGGAACATTGAAAAACTGTTTTTT. Protein sequence: CASSSPTGNIEKLFF.